A single sample is the source of the 23 T cell receptor beta chains below, sequenced in a study of T cell responses to AZD1222 COVID-19 vaccine. The table came from immunoSEQ multiplex PCR; TCRdb's copy has only in-frame clones and leaves some out. Here the sample spans 65,000 to 95,000 clones, approximately 84% being singletons. The material sequenced was peripheral blood, taken on day 0 of AZD1222 vaccination. Source of these receptors: an adult in good health.

The chain links TRBV7-3 to TRBJ2-7, with a tentative D call TRBD1 (6 bases). V lost 0 bases, J lost 5 bases, and 8 bases lay in between. The germline gives CDR1 SGHTA, CDR2 FQGTGA. The CDR3 totals 13 residues. The CDR3 sequence is CASSLTGADEQYF. The CDR3 DNA is TGTGCCAGCAGCTTAACGGGGGCCGACGAGCAGTACTTC.

The chain recombines TRBV7-2 with TRBJ2-2, with 11 positions matching TRBD2. Germline V lookup: CDR1 SGHTA, CDR2 FQGNSA. This CDR3 has 14 residues. The trim removed 4 bases at V and 10 bases at J, leaving 5 bases unmatched. The CDR3: CASSSTSGDVELFF. CDR3 DNA sequence: TGTGCCAGCAGCTCGACTAGCGGGGACGTGGAGCTGTTTTTT.

This clone appeared a few times. V gene TRBV30 combines with J gene TRBJ2-3, with a weak D call TRBD1 (6 bases). CDR3 length equals 15 residues. Germline-derived CDR1 and CDR2 are GTSNPN and SVGIG (reference sequence). Trimming left V 0 bases short and J 1 base short, with 11 bases between. The CDR3 nucleotides read TGTGCCTGGAGTGTTGGGTGGGGGCGCACAGATACGCAGTATTTT. Encoded protein: CAWSVGWGRTDTQYF.

The CDR3 region is CASSPPLGGQETQYF. The CDR3 region has the DNA TGTGCCAGCAGTCCCCCCCTTGGGGGCCAAGAGACCCAGTACTTC. The chain combines TRBV28 with TRBJ2-5; TRBD1 or TRBD2 may be the D gene (5 bases each). V lost 5 bases to trimming and J lost 1 base, with 14 bases between them. The CDR3 has 15 residues. Germline CDR1 MDHEN, CDR2 SYDVKM.

This clone appeared a single time. The chain carries TRBV9 and TRBJ1-2; TRBD1 is a possible D gene (5 bases). The CDR3 has 12 residues. Trimming pared 3 bases from V and 8 bases from J, leaving 11 bases between. Germline values: CDR1 SGDLS, CDR2 YYNGEE. CDR3 protein: CASSARGWGYTF. The CDR3 coding sequence is TGTGCCAGCAGCGCAAGGGGCTGGGGCTACACCTTC.

The chain recombines TRBV2 with TRBJ2-7; 7 positions agree with TRBD1. Losses at the gene ends were 6 bases for V and 0 bases for J; bases not matched to a gene: 17. The CDR3 consists of 18 residues. In germline, CDR1 is SNHLY, CDR2 FYNNEI. The CDR3 nucleotides read TGTGCCAGCAGGGCCGGGACAGAGAAAGACGGGGCCTCCTACGAGCAGTACTTC. It is translated as CASRAGTEKDGASYEQYF.

V and J are TRBV7-8 and TRBJ1-2; D gene ambiguous. Trimming removed 4 bases from V and 4 bases from J, with 10 bases in between. The CDR3 spans 13 residues. Germline V gives CDR1 SGHVS, CDR2 FQNEAQ. CDR3 sequence: CASSSGGTYGYTF. In nucleotides, the CDR3 is TGTGCCAGCAGCTCTGGCGGAACCTATGGCTACACCTTC.

V is TRBV4-3 and J is TRBJ1-6; 7 bases fit TRBD1. CDR1 LGHNA and CDR2 YSLEER come from the germline V gene. V shed 0 bases, J shed 9 bases, and the junction held 5 bases outside the gene matches. The CDR3 covers 15 residues. The CDR3 DNA follows: TGCGCCAGCAGCCAAGATCCTCAGGGGGGTTCACCCCTCCACTTT. Translation: CASSQDPQGGSPLHF.

The chain joins TRBV19 to TRBJ1-1; D not certain. CDR1 and CDR2 from the germline V gene are LNHDA and SQIVND (reference sequence). This CDR3 comprises 14 residues. V was shortened by 5 bases and J by 5 bases, with 15 bases between the two germline ends. The CDR3 DNA is TGTGCCAGTAGTGGAAGGGCGACGTGGACTGAAGCTTTCTTT. It is translated as CASSGRATWTEAFF.

The rearrangement joins TRBV7-9 to TRBJ2-3; 7 bases fit TRBD2. Germline V lookup: CDR1 SEHNR, CDR2 FQNEAQ (reference sequence). With V trimmed by 3 bases and J by 5 bases, 5 bases remained unmatched. The CDR3 runs 14 residues. CDR3 nucleotides: TGTGCCAGCAGCTTTTCGGGGGGTCTAGATACGCAGTATTTT. Its protein product is CASSFSGGLDTQYF.

About this clone itself: The junction departs from germline at one end; a sequencing error may be responsible. The chain couples TRBV7-2 to TRBJ1-6; D unclear. The CDR3 consists of 15 residues. Germline V gene lookup returns CDR1 SGHTA and CDR2 FQGNSA. In DNA form, the CDR3 reads TGTGCCGGCAGCGCCGAGGAACAGCCACATTCACCCCTCCACTTT. Translated, it gives CAGSAEEQPHSPLHF.

J is TRBJ1-4 and V is TRBV5-4; the D gene is possibly TRBD1 (5 bases). CDR1 is SGHNT and CDR2 is YYREEE in the germline V gene (reference sequence). Trimming removed 4 bases from V and 0 bases from J, with 13 bases in between. The CDR3 consists of 16 residues. The CDR3 spells CASSGAEDTTNEKLFF. In nucleotides, the CDR3 is TGTGCCAGCAGCGGGGCTGAGGATACAACTAATGAAAAACTGTTTTTT. The whole variable domain, filled in from reference TRBV5-4 and TRBJ1-4, reads ETGVTQSPTHLIKTRGQQVTLRCSSQSGHNTVSWYQQALGQGPQFIFQYYREEENGRGNFPPRFSGLQFPNYSSELNVNALELDDSALYLCASSGAEDTTNEKLFFGSGTQLSVL.

The chain employs TRBV5-6 and TRBJ1-5; D ambiguous. This CDR3 is built from 14 residues. Trimming took 6 bases from V and 2 from J, leaving 12 bases between them. The V gene's germline CDR1 is SGHDT and CDR2 YYEEEE. The CDR3: CASTSWTGNQPQHF. Written as DNA, the CDR3 is TGTGCCAGCACCTCCTGGACGGGCAATCAGCCCCAGCATTTT. Based on the CDR3 plus reference TRBV5-6 and TRBJ1-5, the full variable domain is DAGVTQSPTHLIKTRGQQVTLRCSPKSGHDTVSWYQQALGQGPQFIFQYYEEEERQRGNFPDRFSGHQFPNYSSELNVNALLLGDSALYLCASTSWTGNQPQHFGDGTRLSIL.

The J gene is TRBJ1-4, the V gene TRBV7-9; D ambiguous. The CDR3 is 16 amino acids. Germline assignment: CDR1 SEHNR and CDR2 FQNEAQ (reference sequence). V shed 5 bases and J shed 2 bases, with 15 bases lying between them. CDR3 sequence (DNA): TGTGCCAGCAGCCCCCCTATCCCCCGCACTAATGAAAAACTGTTTTTT. This gives the protein CASSPPIPRTNEKLFF.

The chain joins TRBV20-1 to TRBJ1-1, with 7 nucleotides matching TRBD1. With 3 bases clipped from V and 4 bases from J, the junction kept 14 bases outside the gene matches. Germline V gene lookup returns CDR1 DFQATT and CDR2 SNEGSKA (reference sequence). CDR3 length: 16 amino acids. The CDR3 DNA reads as TGCAGTGCTAGTCCTAGGCCGACAGGGAGGGTCACTGAAGCTTTCTTT. Translation: CSASPRPTGRVTEAFF.

The chain has TRBV5-6 and TRBJ2-5; TRBD2 agrees at 14 bases. Germline CDR1 is SGHDT and CDR2 is YYEEEE. This CDR3 region has 18 residues. J gave up 0 bases and V 2 bases, and 6 bases lay outside the gene matches. The CDR3 sequence is CASSLPGLAGDYQETQYF. The CDR3 DNA reads as TGTGCCAGCAGCTTACCGGGACTAGCGGGGGATTACCAAGAGACCCAGTACTTC.

The rearrangement links TRBV19 to TRBJ1-6; a possible D gene is TRBD1 (5 bases). Germline CDR1 LNHDA, CDR2 SQIVND (reference sequence). Trimming stripped 3 bases from V and 9 bases from J, with 9 bases between. CDR3 length: 13 residues. Here the CDR3 reads CASSIGRGSPLHF. The DNA for the CDR3 is TGTGCCAGTAGTATCGGGAGGGGTTCACCCCTCCACTTT.

The genes are TRBV7-9 and TRBJ1-1; D is possibly TRBD1 (6 bases). The CDR3 totals 15 residues. Germline lookup yields CDR1 SEHNR and CDR2 FQNEAQ (reference sequence). The ends were cut back, 0 bases at V and 5 bases at J, with 13 bases in the middle. The DNA of the CDR3 is TGTGCCAGCAGCTTAGCGCTTGGGGGGCGTACTGAAGCTTTCTTT. Amino acids: CASSLALGGRTEAFF.

This chain connects TRBV15 to TRBJ1-1; D unclear. V gave up 6 bases and J gave up 3 bases, with 14 bases separating them. Looked up from germline, CDR1 is LNHNV and CDR2 is YYDKDF (reference sequence). This CDR3 is 14 amino acids long. CDR3 in amino acids: CATRTWSADTEAFF. CDR3 bases: TGTGCCACCAGGACCTGGTCTGCGGACACTGAAGCTTTCTTT.

The chain combines TRBV7-2 with TRBJ1-3; D possibly corresponds to TRBD1 (5 bases). Germline V gene lookup returns CDR1 SGHTA and CDR2 FQGNSA. Trimming removed 2 bases at V and 3 bases at J, with 8 bases between. This CDR3 spans 14 amino acids. CDR3 coding DNA: TGTGCCAGCAGCTTACAGGGTGGTGGAAACACCATATATTTT. It is translated as CASSLQGGGNTIYF.

J is TRBJ1-3 and V is TRBV7-9, with TRBD1 matching over 8 bases. V trimming: 5 bases; J trimming: 0 bases; junction bases outside the gene matches: 6. From germline, CDR1 is SEHNR and CDR2 FQNEAQ (reference sequence). The CDR3 sequence is 16 residues long. The CDR3 loop reads CASSNKGTGSGNTIYF. The DNA of the CDR3 is TGTGCCAGCAGCAACAAAGGGACAGGCTCTGGAAACACCATATATTTT.

This chain joins TRBV4-3 and TRBJ1-6, with 8 bases fitting TRBD1. Germline CDR1 and CDR2: LGHNA and YSLEER. V dropped 2 bases and J dropped 5; count of bases not matched to a gene: 5. This CDR3 contains 16 residues. The DNA of the CDR3 is TGCGCCAGCAGCCAACTAACAGGGGGTAATAATTCACCCCTCCACTTT. It encodes CASSQLTGGNNSPLHF.

The chain employs TRBV6-5 and TRBJ1-1; TRBD1 matches at 9 bases. The trim removed 7 bases at V and 4 bases at J, leaving 4 bases unmatched. This CDR3 region has 13 residues. The germline gives CDR1 MNHEY, CDR2 SVGAGI. The CDR3 protein is CASIRQGGTEAFF. As DNA, the CDR3 is TGTGCCAGCATTAGACAGGGGGGCACTGAAGCTTTCTTT.